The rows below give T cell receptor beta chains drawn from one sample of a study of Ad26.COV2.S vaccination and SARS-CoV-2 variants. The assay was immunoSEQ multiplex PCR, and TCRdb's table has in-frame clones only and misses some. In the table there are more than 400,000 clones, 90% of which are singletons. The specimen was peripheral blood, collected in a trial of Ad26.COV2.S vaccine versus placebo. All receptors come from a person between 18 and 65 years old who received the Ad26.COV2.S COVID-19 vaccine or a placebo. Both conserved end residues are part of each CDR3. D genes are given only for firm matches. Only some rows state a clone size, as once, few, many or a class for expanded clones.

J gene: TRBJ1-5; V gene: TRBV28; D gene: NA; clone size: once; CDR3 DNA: TGTGCCAGCAGTTTATTACAGGGAGGCAATCAGCCCCAGCATTTT; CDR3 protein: CASSLLQGGNQPQHF
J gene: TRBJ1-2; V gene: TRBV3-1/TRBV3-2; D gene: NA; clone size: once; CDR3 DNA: TGTGCCAGCAGCGCGACAGCTAACTATGGCTACACCTTC; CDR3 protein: CASSATANYGYTF
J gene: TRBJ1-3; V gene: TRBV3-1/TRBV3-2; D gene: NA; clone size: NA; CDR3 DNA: TGTGCCAGCAGCCATCTCCTCCCGACGAGCTCTGGAAACACCATATATTTT; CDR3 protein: CASSHLLPTSSGNTIYF
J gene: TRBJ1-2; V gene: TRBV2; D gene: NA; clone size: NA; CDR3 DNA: TGTGCCAGCAGTGGAGGCCTATATGGCTACACCTTC; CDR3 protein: CASSGGLYGYTF
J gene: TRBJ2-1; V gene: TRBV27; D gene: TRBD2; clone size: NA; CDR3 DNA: TGTGCCAGCAACCAGGGGACTAGCGGGAGCAATGAGCAGTTCTTC; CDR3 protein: CASNQGTSGSNEQFF
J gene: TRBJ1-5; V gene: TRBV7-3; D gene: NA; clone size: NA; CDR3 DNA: TGTGCCAGCAGCTTAAGAGGGGTTGAAAATCAGCCCCAGCATTTT; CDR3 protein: CASSLRGVENQPQHF
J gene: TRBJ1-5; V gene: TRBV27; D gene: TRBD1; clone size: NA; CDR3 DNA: TGTGCCAGCAGAGTTTTCGCAGGGGGGACGAATCAGCCCCAGCATTTT; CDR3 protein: CASRVFAGGTNQPQHF
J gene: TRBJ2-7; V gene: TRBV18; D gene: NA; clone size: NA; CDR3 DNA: TGTGCCAGCTCACCACCGGGAGACCCCTACGAGCAGTACTTC; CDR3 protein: CASSPPGDPYEQYF
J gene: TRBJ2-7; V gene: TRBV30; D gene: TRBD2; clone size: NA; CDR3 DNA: TGTGCCTGGAGCAATAGCGGGAGACAGTACGAGCAGTACTTC; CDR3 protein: CAWSNSGRQYEQYF
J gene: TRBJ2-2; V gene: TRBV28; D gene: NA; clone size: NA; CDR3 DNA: TGTGCCAGCAGTCGGGGACTCTCCACCGGGGAGCTGTTTTTT; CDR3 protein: CASSRGLSTGELFF
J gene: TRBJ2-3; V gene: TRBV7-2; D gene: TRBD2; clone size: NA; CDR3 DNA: TGTGCCAGCAGCCTAATAGCGGGAGGTTTCCACACAGATACGCAGTATTTT; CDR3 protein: CASSLIAGGFHTDTQYF
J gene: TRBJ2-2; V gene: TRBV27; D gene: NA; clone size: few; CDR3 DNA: TGTGCCAGCAGTTTATGGGTCACGAAGAGGTCCGGGGAGCTGTTTTTT; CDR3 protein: CASSLWVTKRSGELFF
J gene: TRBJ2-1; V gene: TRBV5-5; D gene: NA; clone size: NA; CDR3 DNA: TGTGCCAGCAGCTTACGGGAGAGCTCCTACAATGAGCAGTTCTTC; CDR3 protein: CASSLRESSYNEQFF
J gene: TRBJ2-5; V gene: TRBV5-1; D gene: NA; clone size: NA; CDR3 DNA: TGCGCCAGCAGCTTGGGCCGAAGGGACTTATTGGTAGAGACCCAGTACTTC; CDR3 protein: CASSLGRRDLLVETQYF
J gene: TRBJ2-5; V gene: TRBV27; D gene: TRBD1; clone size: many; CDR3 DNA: TGTGCCAGCAGTTCGTACAGGGGGCCGGAGACCCAGTACTTC; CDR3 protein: CASSSYRGPETQYF
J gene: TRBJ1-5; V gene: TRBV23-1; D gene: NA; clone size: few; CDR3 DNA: TGCGCCAGCAGTCAATCGTGCTGGGGGCGCAGTCAGCCCCAGCATTTT; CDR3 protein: CASSQSCWGRSQPQHF
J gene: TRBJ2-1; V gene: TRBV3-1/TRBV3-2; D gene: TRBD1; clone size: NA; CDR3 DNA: TGTGCCAGCAGCCAAGACAGGGGGCGCGGTGAGCAGTTCTTC; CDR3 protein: CASSQDRGRGEQFF
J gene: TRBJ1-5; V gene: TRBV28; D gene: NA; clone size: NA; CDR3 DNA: TGTGCCAGCAGTTTACTGCCAAGGGGTGAGCCCCAGCATTTT; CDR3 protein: CASSLLPRGEPQHF
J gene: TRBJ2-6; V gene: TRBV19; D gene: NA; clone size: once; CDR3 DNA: TGTGCCAGTAGTCTTTGGTCCTCTGGGGCCAACGTCCTGACTTTC; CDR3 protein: CASSLWSSGANVLTF
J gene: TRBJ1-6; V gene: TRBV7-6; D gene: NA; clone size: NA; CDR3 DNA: TGTGCCAGCAGCTTAGGGGGATTTAACTCACCCCTCCACTTT; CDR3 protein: CASSLGGFNSPLHF
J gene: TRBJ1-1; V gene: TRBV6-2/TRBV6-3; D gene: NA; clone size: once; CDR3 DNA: TGTGCCAGCAGCCCCACAACAGGGAACACTGAAGCTTTCTTT; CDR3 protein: CASSPTTGNTEAFF
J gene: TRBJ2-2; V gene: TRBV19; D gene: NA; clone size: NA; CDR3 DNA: TGTGCCAGTTACGGGAGGGGCGGCAGGGGGCCAACCGGGGAGCTGTTTTTT; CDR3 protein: CASYGRGGRGPTGELFF
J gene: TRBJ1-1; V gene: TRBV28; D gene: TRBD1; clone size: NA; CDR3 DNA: TGTGCCAGCAACAGGGGCATAGTGAACACTGAAGCTTTCTTT; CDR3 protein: CASNRGIVNTEAFF
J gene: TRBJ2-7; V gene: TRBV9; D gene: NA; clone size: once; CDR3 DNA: TGTGCCAGCAGCGGTTACAGCTACTCCTACGAGCAGTACTTC; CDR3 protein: CASSGYSYSYEQYF
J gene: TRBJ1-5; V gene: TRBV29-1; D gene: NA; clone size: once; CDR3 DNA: TGCAGCGTTGTCTTAGATGGGGGAAATCAGCCCCAGCATTTT; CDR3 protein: CSVVLDGGNQPQHF
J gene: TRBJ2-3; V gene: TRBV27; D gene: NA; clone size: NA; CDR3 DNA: TGTGCCAGCGGGGATTGGGGGAGCGGTGATACGCAGTATTTT; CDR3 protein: CASGDWGSGDTQYF
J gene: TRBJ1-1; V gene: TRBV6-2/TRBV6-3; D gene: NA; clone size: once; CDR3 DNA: TGTGCCAGCAGTTACCTGAAACAGGGTCGTACGGAAGCTTTCTTT; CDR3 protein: CASSYLKQGRTEAFF